A selection of T cell receptor beta chains follows, all from one sample in a study of PD-1 blockade in classical Hodgkin lymphoma. TCRdb keeps only in-frame clones here, not all; method: immunoSEQ multiplex PCR. The table records around 96,000 clones, over 80% of them present only once. The specimen was peripheral blood mononuclear cells (PBMCs), collected at baseline. These receptors were taken from a human donor with classical Hodgkin lymphoma. Both conserved end residues are part of each CDR3. Fields, in order: CDR3 protein, CDR3 DNA, V gene, J gene, clone size, D gene. A D gene is named only where the DNA matches it firmly. Clone size is shown for a subset of rows, as once, few, many or a class of expanded clone.

CDR3 protein: CASSVTGDTQYF
CDR3 DNA: TGTGCCAGCAGCGTAACAGGGGATACGCAGTATTTT
V gene: TRBV7-9
J gene: TRBJ2-3
clone size: -
D gene: -

CDR3 protein: CASSSWTGFDKNIQYF
CDR3 DNA: TGTGCCAGCAGCTCCTGGACAGGGTTTGACAAAAACATTCAGTACTTC
V gene: TRBV7-6
J gene: TRBJ2-4
clone size: once
D gene: TRBD1

CDR3 protein: CAISYGQIYTF
CDR3 DNA: TGTGCCATCAGCTATGGACAGATCTACACCTTC
V gene: TRBV10-3
J gene: TRBJ1-2
clone size: few
D gene: -

CDR3 protein: CASSREGPRTQYF
CDR3 DNA: TGTGCCAGCAGCCGGGAGGGACCGCGGACGCAGTATTTT
V gene: TRBV14
J gene: TRBJ2-3
clone size: -
D gene: TRBD2

CDR3 protein: CASSPSGWGMFNEQFF
CDR3 DNA: TGTGCCAGCAGTCCTTCAGGGTGGGGTATGTTCAATGAGCAGTTCTTC
V gene: TRBV28
J gene: TRBJ2-1
clone size: once
D gene: -

CDR3 protein: CASSVGLASSYEQYF
CDR3 DNA: TGTGCCAGCAGCGTAGGGCTCGCGAGCTCCTACGAGCAGTACTTC
V gene: TRBV9
J gene: TRBJ2-7
clone size: -
D gene: -

CDR3 protein: CASSWVGAGPNYGYTF
CDR3 DNA: TGTGCCAGCAGCTGGGTGGGGGCGGGACCCAACTATGGCTACACCTTC
V gene: TRBV27
J gene: TRBJ1-2
clone size: few
D gene: -

CDR3 protein: CASSPGAGGDYEQYF
CDR3 DNA: TGTGCCAGCTCACCAGGGGCAGGGGGAGACTACGAGCAGTACTTC
V gene: TRBV18
J gene: TRBJ2-7
clone size: -
D gene: TRBD1

CDR3 protein: CASSFSGGNTIYF
CDR3 DNA: TGTGCCAGCAGTTTTTCCGGTGGAAACACCATATATTTT
V gene: TRBV11-3
J gene: TRBJ1-3
clone size: -
D gene: -

CDR3 protein: CASSAGTHTGELFF
CDR3 DNA: TGTGCCAGCAGCGCCGGGACGCACACCGGGGAGCTGTTTTTT
V gene: TRBV7-3
J gene: TRBJ2-2
clone size: -
D gene: -

CDR3 protein: CASSEPGQADEAFF
CDR3 DNA: TGCGCCAGCAGCGAACCCGGACAGGCTGATGAAGCTTTCTTT
V gene: TRBV5-1
J gene: TRBJ1-1
clone size: -
D gene: TRBD1

CDR3 protein: CASSIGRTQETQYF
CDR3 DNA: TGTGCCAGCAGCATTGGACGCACCCAAGAGACCCAGTACTTC
V gene: TRBV5-4
J gene: TRBJ2-5
clone size: -
D gene: -

CDR3 protein: CAWSVASLETQYF
CDR3 DNA: TGTGCCTGGAGTGTAGCTAGTCTTGAGACCCAGTACTTC
V gene: TRBV30
J gene: TRBJ2-5
clone size: -
D gene: -

CDR3 protein: CASSESRGWSEAFF
CDR3 DNA: TGTGCCAGCAGTGAATCGCGGGGTTGGAGTGAAGCTTTCTTT
V gene: TRBV6-1
J gene: TRBJ1-1
clone size: once
D gene: -

CDR3 protein: CSVEDPDRGVDTQYF
CDR3 DNA: TGCAGCGTTGAAGACCCCGACAGGGGGGTAGATACGCAGTATTTT
V gene: TRBV29-1
J gene: TRBJ2-3
clone size: once
D gene: TRBD1

CDR3 protein: CASRLGTSGTKTDTQYF
CDR3 DNA: TGCGCCAGCAGGCTCGGGACTAGCGGGACTAAGACAGATACGCAGTATTTT
V gene: TRBV10-2
J gene: TRBJ2-3
clone size: -
D gene: TRBD2

CDR3 protein: CASSLERDRGSSGTEAFF
CDR3 DNA: TGTGCCAGCAGCTTAGAGCGGGACAGGGGTTCGAGTGGAACTGAAGCTTTCTTT
V gene: TRBV11-2
J gene: TRBJ1-1
clone size: -
D gene: TRBD1

CDR3 protein: CASSSRGDNNEQFF
CDR3 DNA: TGTGCCAGCAGCTCGAGGGGGGACAACAATGAGCAGTTCTTC
V gene: TRBV5-4
J gene: TRBJ2-1
clone size: -
D gene: -

CDR3 protein: CASSPQAGNSYEQYF
CDR3 DNA: TGTGCCAGCTCACCTCAAGCGGGCAACTCCTACGAGCAGTACTTC
V gene: TRBV18
J gene: TRBJ2-7
clone size: -
D gene: -

CDR3 protein: CASSLMTDQETQYF
CDR3 DNA: TGTGCCAGCAGCCTTATGACAGACCAAGAGACCCAGTACTTC
V gene: TRBV7-2
J gene: TRBJ2-5
clone size: few
D gene: -

CDR3 protein: CAITEAGTVNSPLHF
CDR3 DNA: TGTGCCATCACGGAGGCTGGGACAGTGAATTCACCCCTCCACTTT
V gene: TRBV10-3
J gene: TRBJ1-6
clone size: -
D gene: TRBD1

CDR3 protein: CAISAIGTSLDTQYF
CDR3 DNA: TGTGCCATCAGTGCCATCGGGACTAGCCTAGATACGCAGTATTTT
V gene: TRBV10-3
J gene: TRBJ2-3
clone size: -
D gene: TRBD2

CDR3 protein: CASSLAGGVDTQYF
CDR3 DNA: TGTGCCAGCAGTTTGGCAGGGGGAGTAGATACGCAGTATTTT
V gene: TRBV6-5
J gene: TRBJ2-3
clone size: -
D gene: TRBD1

CDR3 protein: CASSIQGNYEQYF
CDR3 DNA: TGTGCCAGTAGTATTCAGGGCAACTACGAGCAGTACTTC
V gene: TRBV19
J gene: TRBJ2-7
clone size: -
D gene: -

CDR3 protein: CASSPTGGRDGYTF
CDR3 DNA: TGTGCCAGCAGCCCGACGGGGGGGCGGGATGGCTACACCTTC
V gene: TRBV7-6
J gene: TRBJ1-2
clone size: few
D gene: -

CDR3 protein: CASSRTGADIQYF
CDR3 DNA: TGTGCCAGTAGTAGGACAGGGGCAGACATTCAGTACTTC
V gene: TRBV19
J gene: TRBJ2-4
clone size: -
D gene: TRBD1

CDR3 protein: CATSPTRGASNQPQHF
CDR3 DNA: TGTGCCACCAGCCCCACGCGGGGGGCTAGCAATCAGCCCCAGCATTTT
V gene: TRBV15
J gene: TRBJ1-5
clone size: -
D gene: -

CDR3 protein: CASSRRQGGYNEQFF
CDR3 DNA: TGTGCCAGTAGCCGGAGACAGGGTGGCTACAATGAGCAGTTCTTC
V gene: TRBV19
J gene: TRBJ2-1
clone size: -
D gene: TRBD1

CDR3 protein: CASSSPPIVISEQYF
CDR3 DNA: TGTGCCAGCAGCTCCCCCCCTATCGTAATCTCCGAGCAGTACTTC
V gene: TRBV28
J gene: TRBJ2-7
clone size: -
D gene: -

CDR3 protein: CASSKSGSPTYNEQFF
CDR3 DNA: TGTGCCAGCAGCAAGTCGGGGAGCCCCACCTACAATGAGCAGTTCTTC
V gene: TRBV21-1
J gene: TRBJ2-1
clone size: -
D gene: -

CDR3 protein: CASSLGTSGRVYEQYF
CDR3 DNA: TGTGCCAGCAGTTTGGGGACTAGCGGTAGGGTCTACGAGCAGTACTTC
V gene: TRBV28
J gene: TRBJ2-7
clone size: -
D gene: TRBD2

CDR3 protein: CASSPASPGANVLTF
CDR3 DNA: TGTGCCAGCTCACCAGCGAGTCCTGGGGCCAACGTCCTGACTTTC
V gene: TRBV18
J gene: TRBJ2-6
clone size: -
D gene: -

CDR3 protein: CASSPRTGSNTEAFF
CDR3 DNA: TGTGCCAGCAGCCCCCGGACAGGGTCCAACACTGAAGCTTTCTTT
V gene: TRBV5-4
J gene: TRBJ1-1
clone size: once
D gene: TRBD1

CDR3 protein: CASSPTSGRNEQFF
CDR3 DNA: TGTGCCAGCTCACCAACTAGCGGGAGAAATGAGCAGTTCTTC
V gene: TRBV18
J gene: TRBJ2-1
clone size: -
D gene: TRBD2

CDR3 protein: CASSWKAGTSYNEQFF
CDR3 DNA: TGTGCCAGCAGCTGGAAAGCCGGGACTTCCTACAATGAGCAGTTCTTC
V gene: TRBV5-4
J gene: TRBJ2-1
clone size: -
D gene: -

CDR3 protein: CATSGRQPGPLGHTF
CDR3 DNA: TGTGCCACCAGCGGCCGACAGCCTGGTCCGCTTGGCCACACCTTC
V gene: TRBV15
J gene: TRBJ1-2
clone size: -
D gene: -

CDR3 protein: CASRRTGGTWNNEQFF
CDR3 DNA: TGTGCCAGCAGGCGGACAGGGGGAACGTGGAACAATGAGCAGTTCTTC
V gene: TRBV5-4
J gene: TRBJ2-1
clone size: -
D gene: TRBD1

CDR3 protein: CASSLVTSSYEQYF
CDR3 DNA: TGCGCCAGCAGCTTGGTTACGAGCTCCTACGAGCAGTACTTC
V gene: TRBV5-1
J gene: TRBJ2-7
clone size: -
D gene: -

CDR3 protein: CAIGAGLYEQYF
CDR3 DNA: TGTGCCATCGGGGCGGGATTGTACGAGCAGTACTTC
V gene: TRBV10-3
J gene: TRBJ2-7
clone size: -
D gene: -

CDR3 protein: CASSHADTQYF
CDR3 DNA: TGTGCCAGCAGCCACGCCGATACGCAGTATTTT
V gene: TRBV14
J gene: TRBJ2-3
clone size: -
D gene: -

CDR3 protein: CASSLLLAGPEVQYF
CDR3 DNA: TGTGCCAGCAGTTTACTACTAGCGGGGCCAGAGGTGCAGTACTTC
V gene: TRBV28
J gene: TRBJ2-7
clone size: -
D gene: TRBD2

CDR3 protein: CASSSGRGRETQYF
CDR3 DNA: TGCGCCAGCAGTAGCGGGAGGGGTCGGGAGACCCAGTACTTC
V gene: TRBV10-1
J gene: TRBJ2-5
clone size: few
D gene: TRBD2

CDR3 protein: CSADGAETQYF
CDR3 DNA: TGCAGTGCCGACGGTGCGGAGACCCAGTACTTC
V gene: TRBV20-1
J gene: TRBJ2-5
clone size: few
D gene: -

CDR3 protein: CASSLGLADYNEQFF
CDR3 DNA: TGTGCCAGCTCACTAGGACTAGCGGACTACAATGAGCAGTTCTTC
V gene: TRBV18
J gene: TRBJ2-1
clone size: -
D gene: TRBD2

CDR3 protein: CASSSSGTGGWNQPQHF
CDR3 DNA: TGTGCCAGCAGTTCCTCCGGGACAGGGGGCTGGAATCAGCCCCAGCATTTT
V gene: TRBV28
J gene: TRBJ1-5
clone size: -
D gene: TRBD1

CDR3 protein: CASSIGLNTDTQYF
CDR3 DNA: TGTGCCAGTAGTATCGGACTCAACACAGATACGCAGTATTTT
V gene: TRBV19
J gene: TRBJ2-3
clone size: -
D gene: -

CDR3 protein: CASSKVWTGTYNEQFF
CDR3 DNA: TGTGCCAGCAGCAAAGTGTGGACAGGGACTTACAATGAGCAGTTCTTC
V gene: TRBV21-1
J gene: TRBJ2-1
clone size: -
D gene: -